This TCR beta chain was documented in a study of OX40 agonist ivuxolimab in advanced cancers. Across the study: A diagnosis of hepatocellular carcinoma, melanoma, renal cell or head and neck cancer was present in dose-escalation patients. Cohort: around 86% men, mean age about 60, aged about 20 to 79. The eligibility criteria allowed prior anti-PD-1, anti-PD-L1 or anti-CTLA-4 therapy, and 40% had some.

Measured with immunoSEQ multiplex PCR; TCRdb has only the in-frame clones, and not every one. The sample shows 50,000 to 70,000 clones, roughly four fifths of them seen only once. Notes on the study in general: Partial responders dosed at 0.1-3.0 mg/kg displayed clonal expansion ranking among the lowest.

In the case of this clone: Its antigen is not known.

The ends lost 4 bases at V and 7 bases at J; junction bases unmatched: 9. The CDR3 consists of 15 residues. Germline V gene lookup returns CDR1 LGHNA and CDR2 YNFKEQ. This receptor was identified in an adult with an advanced solid tumor such as melanoma, head and neck, liver or kidney cancer. The J gene is TRBJ2-1, the V gene TRBV4-2; 8 bases are a match to TRBD2. This sample comprised CD4+ or CD8+ T cells sorted from blood, obtained in a trial of the OX40 agonist ivuxolimab. This CDR3 reads CASSRYSGESNEQFF. CDR3 DNA sequence: TGTGCCAGCAGCCGATATAGCGGGGAAAGTAATGAGCAGTTCTTC.